These 17 T cell receptor beta chains originate from one sample sequenced in a study of blood T cell repertoires in COVID-19. Here immunoSEQ multiplex PCR was the method, and the copy in TCRdb shows in-frame clones only, minus some. The sample shows roughly 190,000 clones, 65% to 80% of them seen only once. Sequenced: peripheral blood. The receptors stem from a woman aged 50 to 60 with acute or convalescent COVID-19.

Only a few counts were recorded for this clone. The rearrangement joins TRBV7-9 to TRBJ2-7; TRBD2 is a possible D gene (5 bases). The ends were cut back, 5 bases at V and 2 bases at J, with 10 bases in the middle. Germline-derived CDR1 and CDR2 are SEHNR and FQNEAQ (reference sequence). There are 13 residues in the CDR3. CDR3 coding DNA: TGTGCCAGCAGCCCGAGCGGAACCTACGAGCAGTACTTC. Residues: CASSPSGTYEQYF.

The sample holds many counts of this clone. This chain uses TRBV3-1 (or the pseudogene TRBV3-2) with TRBJ1-4; the match to TRBD1 covers 8 bases. The CDR3 sequence is 16 residues long. Looked up from germline, CDR1 is LGHDT and CDR2 is YNNKEL (reference sequence). J was trimmed by 0 bases and V by 2 bases; bases with no gene match: 2. CDR3 sequence: CASSQMTGATNEKLFF. The CDR3 nucleotides are TGTGCCAGCAGCCAAATGACAGGGGCAACTAATGAAAAACTGTTTTTT.

V is TRBV7-2 and J is TRBJ1-3; a weak D match, TRBD1 (5 bases). V was shortened by 5 bases and J by 7 bases, with 12 bases between the two germline ends. Germline CDR1 reads SGHTA; CDR2 reads FQGNSA. The CDR3 has 13 residues. CDR3 region: CASSVQGYNTIYF. CDR3 nucleotide sequence: TGTGCCAGCAGCGTGCAGGGTTATAACACCATATATTTT.

The chain couples TRBV2 to TRBJ2-7; TRBD1 aligns across 10 bases. This CDR3 is 13 amino acids long. V shed 11 bases and J 2 bases; nucleotides not matched to a gene: 6. In germline, CDR1 is SNHLY, CDR2 FYNNEI. The CDR3 nucleotides read TGTGCCGGCGGGACAGGGGTAACCTACGAGCAGTACTTC. Its protein product is CAGGTGVTYEQYF. The variable domain in full, completed from reference TRBV2 and TRBJ2-7, reads EPEVTQTPSHQVTQMGQEVILRCVPISNHLYFYWYRQILGQKVEFLVSFYNNEISEKSEIFDDQFSVERPDGSNFTLKIRSTKLEDSAMYFCAGGTGVTYEQYFGPGTRLTVT.

V gene TRBV7-9 combines with J gene TRBJ2-5; D might be TRBD2 (6 bases). Trimming pared 5 bases from V and 2 bases from J, leaving 12 bases between. The CDR3 extends over 14 amino acids. The germline gives CDR1 SEHNR, CDR2 FQNEAQ (reference sequence). CDR3 in DNA: TGTGCCAGCAGCGTCCCGCGGGGACAAGAGACCCAGTACTTC. Encoded protein: CASSVPRGQETQYF.

The chain employs TRBV21-1 and TRBJ1-1; TRBD1 is taken as the D call from the table, unchecked against the DNA. TRBV21-1 is tagged as a pseudogene. The CDR3 consists of 16 residues. In DNA, the CDR3 is TGTGCCAGCAGAGGAAGTAAGACAGGGGGCTGCCCTGAAGCTTTCTTT. Protein: CASRGSKTGGCPEAFF.

The chain couples TRBV18 to TRBJ1-1; D is unclear. This CDR3 contains 14 residues. Germline V gene lookup returns CDR1 KGHSH and CDR2 LQKENI. The V and J ends lost 3 bases and 1 base respectively, with 9 bases between them. Written as DNA, the CDR3 is TGTGCCAGCTCACCCACGGAGAGGAACACTGAAGCTTTCTTT. Translated, it gives CASSPTERNTEAFF. Full variable domain (remainder filled in from reference TRBV18 and TRBJ1-1): NAGVMQNPRHLVRRRGQEARLRCSPMKGHSHVYWYRQLPEEGLKFMVYLQKENIIDESGMPKERFSAEFPKEGPSILRIQQVVRGDSAAYFCASSPTERNTEAFFGQGTRLTVV.

The chain employs TRBV12-5 and TRBJ1-3; 8 bases line up with TRBD1. V gave up 3 bases and J gave up 2 bases; unmatched junction bases: 6. CDR3 length: 16 amino acids. From germline, CDR1 is LGHNT and CDR2 FRNRAP. The CDR3 sequence: CASGFGQGNAGNTIYF. In DNA, the CDR3 is TGTGCTAGTGGTTTTGGACAGGGTAACGCTGGAAACACCATATATTTT.

This clone was detected only a few times. This chain links TRBV6-5 with TRBJ2-7; weak D call: TRBD1 (5 bases). Germline V lookup: CDR1 MNHEY, CDR2 SVGAGI. The CDR3 is 14 residues long. Deletions cut 4 bases from V and 0 bases from J, with 10 bases between. CDR3 amino acids: CASSSWTPSYEQYF. The DNA for the CDR3 is TGTGCCAGCAGTTCGTGGACACCCTCCTACGAGCAGTACTTC.

This chain joins TRBV3-1 (or the pseudogene TRBV3-2) and TRBJ2-2, with TRBD2 identical over 10 bases. J lost 7 bases, V lost 3 bases, and 11 bases had no gene match. This CDR3 is 17 amino acids long. The V gene's germline CDR1 is LGHDT and CDR2 YNNKEL (reference sequence). The CDR3: CASSQGLAGGFGGELFF. In nucleotides, the CDR3 is TGTGCCAGCAGCCAGGGCTTAGCGGGAGGATTCGGCGGGGAGCTGTTTTTT.

J is TRBJ2-7 and V is TRBV6-6; D remains ambiguous. Between the trimmed V and J ends, which lost 8 bases and 6 bases, there was a span of 23 bases. Germline V gene lookup returns CDR1 MNHNY and CDR2 SVGAGI (reference sequence). CDR3 size: 15 residues. Here the CDR3 DNA reads TGTGCCAGCCGGCTTGTGGGTAAGCTCCCAGGCGAGCAGTACTTC. Translation gives CASRLVGKLPGEQYF.

This clone was counted only a few times. The chain couples TRBV19 to TRBJ2-5; TRBD1 aligns across 10 bases. The V and J ends lost 9 bases and 5 bases, in that order; junction bases with no gene match: 6. Germline CDR1 is LNHDA and CDR2 is SQIVND (reference sequence). CDR3 size: 13 residues. The DNA for the CDR3 is TGTGCCAGCCGGGGGACAGGGGTCGAGACCCAGTACTTC. As protein: CASRGTGVETQYF.

The rearrangement uses TRBV5-1 and TRBJ1-6, with 10 positions matching TRBD1. CDR1 and CDR2 from the germline V gene are SGHRS and YFSETQ. J lost 10 bases, V lost 5 bases, and 6 bases had no gene match. The CDR3 length is 14 residues. CDR3 in DNA: TGCGCCAGCAGAGTCGGGACAGGGGAATCACCCCTCCACTTT. Translated: CASRVGTGESPLHF.

This clone has only a few counts. The V gene is TRBV6-5, the J gene TRBJ1-5, with D possibly being TRBD1 (5 bases). The germline V and J ends were trimmed by 7 bases and 3 bases, with 16 bases remaining between them. CDR1 is MNHEY and CDR2 is SVGAGI in the germline V gene. The CDR3 extends over 15 amino acids. The CDR3 here is CASMAGIYNNQPQHF. DNA of the CDR3: TGTGCCAGCATGGCAGGGATTTACAACAATCAGCCCCAGCATTTT.

The DNA for the CDR3 is TGTGCCAGCAGTCCTCGGACTAGCGGGTCAGTTTCAATCGGGAATGAGCAGTTCTTC. It codes for CASSPRTSGSVSIGNEQFF. V and J are TRBV6-6 and TRBJ2-1, with 11 bases fitting TRBD2. Looked up from germline, CDR1 is MNHNY and CDR2 is SVGAGI (reference sequence). V lost 5 bases and J lost 7; bases outside the gene matches: 19. The CDR3 has 19 amino acids.

The chain is built from TRBV6-2 or TRBV6-3 and TRBJ1-5; 8 bases map to TRBD1. The length of the CDR3 is 13 residues. V was pared by 5 bases and J by 11 bases, with 8 bases of the junction left unmatched. CDR1 is MNHEY and CDR2 is SVGEGT in the germline V gene. The CDR3 reads CASSPRDRFAQHF. The DNA for the CDR3 is TGTGCCAGCAGTCCCCGGGACAGGTTTGCCCAGCATTTT.

This clone has only one observation. The chain joins TRBV30 to TRBJ2-4; weak D call: TRBD2 (5 bases). This CDR3 is built from 12 residues. With 3 bases removed from V and 8 bases from J, the gap between germline ends came to 11 bases. CDR1 and CDR2 from the germline V gene are GTSNPN and SVGIG (reference sequence). The CDR3 nucleotides are TGTGCCTGGAGAGGGCCGCGGGACATTCAGTACTTC. It specifies CAWRGPRDIQYF.